This TCR beta chain was observed in a study of PD-L1 blockade in urothelial cancer (TCRdb year 2017). For the study in its entirety: Therapy was started in the mid-2010s for all patients, and atezolizumab 1,200 mg was administered intravenously every 3 weeks. About 90% of the 29 patients were males with bladder-origin urothelial cancer, and about two thirds of the roughly 30 reported a prior smoking history. Patients had an ECOG performance status of 0 or 1 and had received between 0 and 3 prior chemotherapy regimens. Blood samples were analyzed 3 weeks after the start of treatment (second dose) and 6 weeks after the start of treatment. Blood samples yielded a median of around 150,000 T cells and roughly 83,000 unique TCRs, with median clonality about 0.08. The study was an exploratory multi-omic analysis of somatic, immune and clinical correlates of response to PD-L1 blockade with atezolizumab in urothelial cancer. Pretreatment tumor samples, along with matched peripheral blood collected serially before and after atezolizumab treatment, underwent TCR sequencing. Durable clinical benefit was defined as a progression-free survival longer than 6 months, and TCR features were additionally tested against progression-free survival and overall survival. In the same patients, pretreatment tumors underwent whole exome sequencing and RNA sequencing in addition to TCR sequencing. Durable clinical benefit was achieved by nine patients but not by the remaining 20. Under 30 patients had pretreatment blood TCR-seq, roughly 24 had at least one posttreatment blood collection, and roughly 24 had tumor TCR-seq. The paper's findings and limits, for the study overall: At 3 weeks after the start of treatment, tumor-associated TCR clones in peripheral blood had expanded more in patients with durable benefit (n of about 22, p = 0.022). Because the sample size was small (n of about 27) and many exploratory analyses were performed, the results are intended to be hypothesis-generating. Improved progression-free and overall survival was found to be associated with pretreatment peripheral blood TCR clonality below the median.

As concerns this clone: Which antigen it targets is not known. No quality values exist for individual bases; no much larger clone is one base distant.

The time point label of this sample denotes: peripheral blood 6 weeks after treatment start. The cohort comprised 25 to 30 patients with locally advanced or metastatic urothelial carcinoma treated at Memorial Sloan Kettering on a trial protocol. Peripheral blood mononuclear cells were collected pretreatment and during treatment, with between 1 and 8 total time points obtained per patient. The Qiagen DNeasy Blood extraction kit was used to purify genomic DNA from total PBMCs and tumor samples. PBMCs were collected pretreatment and during treatment, and were isolated and stored as previously described. Synthetic TCR analog templates were spiked into each PCR so that absolute template abundance could be estimated from read counts. TCRbeta CDR3 regions were amplified from genomic DNA with bias-controlled V and J gene primers using the immunoSEQ assay. Rearranged TCRbeta segments were sequenced at approximately 20X coverage. The paper's processing steps were these. Clustering was used to correct sequencing errors, and CDR3s were annotated against IMGT so that V, D and J genes could be assigned. Out-of-frame and stop-codon sequences were excluded, and only productive TCRbeta rearrangements were used in downstream analyses. Clonality was computed as one minus Shannon entropy normalized by the log of the number of unique productive sequences. Clones differing between time points or between blood and tumor were identified using Fisher's exact test with Benjamini-Hochberg correction, with an adjusted p below 0.01 applied as the threshold. TCRdb retrieved this table from immuneACCESS and kept in-frame rearrangements only. Not all clones are present; in checked studies, unresolved V genes account for under half, and no reason is known for the remainder. V and J calls and clone size follow that table, whereas D and trimming were derived from the DNA. The sample table lists about 130,000 clones, around 86% of them with a count of one. The ten largest make up around 2.4% of the sample.

This TCR came from a man over 45 with urothelial cancer. The sample here was PBMCs, taken around atezolizumab (anti-PD-L1) treatment.

The DNA is TGTGCCAGCAGTGATCCCCCCGGGACAGGGACTCCTGAAGCTTTCTTT. Its protein product is CASSDPPGTGTPEAFF. The chain links TRBV6-1 with TRBJ1-1, and TRBD1 matches 9 of the central bases. The junction shows trimming of 3 bases on V and 6 bases on J, and the gene matches do not reach 11 bases of it. The CDR1 and CDR2 encoded by the germline V gene are MNHNS and SASEGT. The CDR3 numbers 16 residues from cysteine through phenylalanine. Only the CDR3 portion is preserved as DNA: 48 bases, with reading frame beginning at the first base.